The present TCR beta chain was sequenced within a study of cytomegalovirus exposure and HLA in healthy donors. The overall study: From HLA-typed donors, an early data release held roughly 80 million unique TCRs. The study, taken as a whole, reports: A cluster of highly shared sequence variants was likely a sequencing artifact. A list of approximately 160 TCR beta chains associated with cytomegalovirus was given. Reports indicated that the classifier achieved high specificity and sensitivity in diagnosing cytomegalovirus status.

PCR primers comprised 60 Vbeta and 13 Jbeta primers. TCRdb keeps only in-frame clones here, not all; method: immunoSEQ multiplex PCR. The table shows roughly 200,000 clones, with around 82% occurring only once. Regarding this clone: Its target is unknown.

The V gene's germline CDR1 is LNHDA and CDR2 SQIVND (reference sequence). The CDR3 length is 15 residues. The trim removed 6 bases at V and 2 bases at J, leaving 8 bases unmatched. Sequenced sample: PBMCs. The TCR originated in a man aged 35 to 55 in good health and CMV-seronegative. V and J are TRBV19 and TRBJ2-3; 7 bases are shared with TRBD2. CDR3: CASRWEGTNTDTQYF. The CDR3, as DNA: TGTGCCAGTAGATGGGAAGGGACTAACACAGATACGCAGTATTTT.